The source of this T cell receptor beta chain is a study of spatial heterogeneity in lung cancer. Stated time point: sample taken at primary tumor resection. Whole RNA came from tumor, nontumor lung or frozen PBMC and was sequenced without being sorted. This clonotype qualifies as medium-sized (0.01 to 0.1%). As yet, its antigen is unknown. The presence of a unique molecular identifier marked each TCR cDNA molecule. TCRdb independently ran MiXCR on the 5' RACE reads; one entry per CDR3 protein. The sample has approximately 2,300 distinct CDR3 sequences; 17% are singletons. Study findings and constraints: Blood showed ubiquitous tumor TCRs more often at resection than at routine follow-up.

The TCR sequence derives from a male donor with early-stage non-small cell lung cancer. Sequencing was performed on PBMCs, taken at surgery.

CDR3 bases: TGTGCCAGCAGGCTCCGGGACGGCCCCACAGATACGCAGTATTTT. Amino acid sequence: CASRLRDGPTDTQYF. The rearrangement links TRBV28 to TRBJ2-3, with D perhaps matching TRBD1 or TRBD2 (5 bases each). In germline, CDR1 is MDHEN, CDR2 SYDVKM. The CDR3 extends over 15 amino acids. Trimming removed 6 bases at V and 2 bases at J, with 15 bases between.